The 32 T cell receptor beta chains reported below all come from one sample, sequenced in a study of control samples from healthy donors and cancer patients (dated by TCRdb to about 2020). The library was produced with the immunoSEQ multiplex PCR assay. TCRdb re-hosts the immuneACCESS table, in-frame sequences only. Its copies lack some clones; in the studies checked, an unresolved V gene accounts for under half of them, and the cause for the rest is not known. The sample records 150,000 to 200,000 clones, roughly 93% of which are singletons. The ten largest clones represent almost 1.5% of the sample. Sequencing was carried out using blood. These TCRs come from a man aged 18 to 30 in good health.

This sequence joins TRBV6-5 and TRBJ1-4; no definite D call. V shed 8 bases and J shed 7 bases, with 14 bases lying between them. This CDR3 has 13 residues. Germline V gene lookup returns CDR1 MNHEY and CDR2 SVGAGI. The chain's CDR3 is CASFLVWSEKLFF. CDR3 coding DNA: TGTGCCAGCTTCCTGGTATGGAGTGAAAAACTGTTTTTT.

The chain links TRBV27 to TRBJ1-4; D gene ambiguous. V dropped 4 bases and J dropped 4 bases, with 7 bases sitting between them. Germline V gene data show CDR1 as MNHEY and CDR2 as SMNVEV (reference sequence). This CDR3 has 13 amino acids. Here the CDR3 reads CASSSRRNEKLFF. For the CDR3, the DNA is TGTGCCAGCAGTTCCAGGCGTAATGAAAAACTGTTTTTT.

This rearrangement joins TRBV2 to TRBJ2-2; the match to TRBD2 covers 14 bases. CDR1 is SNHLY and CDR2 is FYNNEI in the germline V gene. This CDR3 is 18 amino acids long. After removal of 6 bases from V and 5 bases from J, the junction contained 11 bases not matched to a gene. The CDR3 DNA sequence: TGTGCCAGCAGCTACACGGGACTAGCGGGGGCTGGGACCGGGGAGCTGTTTTTT. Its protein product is CASSYTGLAGAGTGELFF.

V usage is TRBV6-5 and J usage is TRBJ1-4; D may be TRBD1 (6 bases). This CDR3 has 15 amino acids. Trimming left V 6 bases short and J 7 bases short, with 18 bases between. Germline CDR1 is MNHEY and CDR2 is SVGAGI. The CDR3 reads CASRPTGPRGEKLFF. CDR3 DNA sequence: TGTGCCAGCAGACCTACAGGGCCCCGGGGTGAAAAACTGTTTTTT.

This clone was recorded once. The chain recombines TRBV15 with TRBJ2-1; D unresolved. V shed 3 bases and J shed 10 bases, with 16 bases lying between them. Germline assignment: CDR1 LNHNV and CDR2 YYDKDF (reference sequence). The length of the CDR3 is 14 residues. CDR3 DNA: TGTGCCACCAGCAGTGGACGCTTGATGAACGAGCAGTTCTTC. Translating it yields CATSSGRLMNEQFF.

The CDR3 sequence is CAWSVGMTSSGNTIYF. The CDR3 DNA sequence: TGTGCCTGGAGTGTAGGGATGACAAGCTCTGGAAACACCATATATTTT. The chain carries TRBV30 and TRBJ1-3; no firm D call. There are 16 residues in the CDR3. Germline CDR1 is GTSNPN and CDR2 is SVGIG (reference sequence). Trimming took 0 bases from V and 0 from J, leaving 12 bases between them.

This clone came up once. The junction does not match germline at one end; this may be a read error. The chain's CDR3 is CATSRRDEKGGPAKYGYTF. The CDR3 DNA sequence: TGTGCCACCAGTCGCAGGGATGAGAAGGGGGGGCCAGCTAAGTATGGCTACACCTTC. This chain joins TRBV7-7 and TRBJ1-2, with TRBD1 as a possible D gene (6 bases). This CDR3 has 19 residues. Germline V gene data show CDR1 as SSHAT and CDR2 as FNYEAQ (reference sequence).

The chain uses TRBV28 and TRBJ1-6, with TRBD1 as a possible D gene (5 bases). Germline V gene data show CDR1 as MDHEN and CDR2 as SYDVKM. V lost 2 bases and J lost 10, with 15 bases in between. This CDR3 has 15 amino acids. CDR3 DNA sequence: TGTGCCAGCAGTTTAAGGACCCCTCGGGGCTCACCCCTCCACTTT. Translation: CASSLRTPRGSPLHF. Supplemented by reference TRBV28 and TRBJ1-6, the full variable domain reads DVKVTQSSRYLVKRTGEKVFLECVQDMDHENMFWYRQDPGLGLRLIYFSYDVKMKEKGDIPEGYSVSREKKERFSLILESASTNQTSMYLCASSLRTPRGSPLHFGNGTRLTVT.

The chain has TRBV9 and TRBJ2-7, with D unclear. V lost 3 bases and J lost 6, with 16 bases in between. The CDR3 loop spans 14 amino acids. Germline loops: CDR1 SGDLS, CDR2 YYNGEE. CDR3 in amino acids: CASSENPEIGEQYF. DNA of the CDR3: TGTGCCAGCAGCGAAAACCCCGAGATAGGCGAGCAGTACTTC.

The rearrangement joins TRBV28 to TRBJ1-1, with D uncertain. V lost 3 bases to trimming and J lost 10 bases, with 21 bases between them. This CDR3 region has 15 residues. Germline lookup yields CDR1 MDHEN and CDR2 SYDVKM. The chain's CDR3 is CASSLGGSQPSGAFF. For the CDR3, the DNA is TGTGCCAGCAGTTTGGGAGGAAGTCAGCCCTCGGGAGCTTTCTTT.

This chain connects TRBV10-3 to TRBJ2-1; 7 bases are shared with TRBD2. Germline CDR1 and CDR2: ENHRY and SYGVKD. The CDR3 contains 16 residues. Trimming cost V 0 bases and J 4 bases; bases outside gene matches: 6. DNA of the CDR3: TGTGCCATCAGTGAGTCCGGGGGGTCGGGATACAATGAGCAGTTCTTC. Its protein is CAISESGGSGYNEQFF.

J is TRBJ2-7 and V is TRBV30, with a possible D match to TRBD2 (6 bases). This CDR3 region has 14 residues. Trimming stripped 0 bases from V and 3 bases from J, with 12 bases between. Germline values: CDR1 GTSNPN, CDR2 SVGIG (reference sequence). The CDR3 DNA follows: TGTGCCTGGAGTGTAGGAGGGCAGTACTACGAGCAGTACTTC. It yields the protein CAWSVGGQYYEQYF.

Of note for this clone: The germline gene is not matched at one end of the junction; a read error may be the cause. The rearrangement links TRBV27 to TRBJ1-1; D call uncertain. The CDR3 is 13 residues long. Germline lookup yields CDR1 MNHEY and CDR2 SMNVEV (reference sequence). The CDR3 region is CASSSNLNSEAFF. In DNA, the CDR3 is TGTGCCAGCAGTTCCAACTTAAACAGTGAAGCTTTCTTT.

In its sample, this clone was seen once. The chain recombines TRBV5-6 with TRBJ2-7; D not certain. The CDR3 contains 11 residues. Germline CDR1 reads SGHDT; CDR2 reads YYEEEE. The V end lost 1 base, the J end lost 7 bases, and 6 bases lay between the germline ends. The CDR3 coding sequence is TGTGCCAGCAGCTTGAACGGGGAGCAGTACTTC. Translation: CASSLNGEQYF. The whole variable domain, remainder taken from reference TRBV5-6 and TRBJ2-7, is DAGVTQSPTHLIKTRGQQVTLRCSPKSGHDTVSWYQQALGQGPQFIFQYYEEEERQRGNFPDRFSGHQFPNYSSELNVNALLLGDSALYLCASSLNGEQYFGPGTRLTVT.

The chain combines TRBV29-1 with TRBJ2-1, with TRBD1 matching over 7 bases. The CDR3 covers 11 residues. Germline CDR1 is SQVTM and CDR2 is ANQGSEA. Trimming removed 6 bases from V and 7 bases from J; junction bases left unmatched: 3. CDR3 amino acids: CSVSGGNEQFF. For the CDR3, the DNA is TGCAGCGTATCAGGGGGAAATGAGCAGTTCTTC.

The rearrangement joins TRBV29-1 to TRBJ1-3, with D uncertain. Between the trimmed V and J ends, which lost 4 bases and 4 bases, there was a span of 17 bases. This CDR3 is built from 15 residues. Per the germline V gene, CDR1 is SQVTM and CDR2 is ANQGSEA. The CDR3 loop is CSVAPGPPPGNTIYF. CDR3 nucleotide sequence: TGCAGCGTTGCACCCGGACCGCCACCGGGAAACACCATATATTTT.

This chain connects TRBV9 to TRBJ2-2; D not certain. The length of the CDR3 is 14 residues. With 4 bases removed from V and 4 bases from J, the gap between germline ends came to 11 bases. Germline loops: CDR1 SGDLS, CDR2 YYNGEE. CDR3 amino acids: CASSPPASTGELFF. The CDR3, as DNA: TGTGCCAGCAGCCCCCCAGCTAGCACCGGGGAGCTGTTTTTT.

CDR3 region: CASSPGTGRGQFYEQYF. The CDR3 DNA is TGTGCCAGCTCACCCGGGACGGGGAGGGGGCAGTTCTACGAGCAGTACTTC. The chain couples TRBV18 to TRBJ2-7; D may be TRBD1 or TRBD2 (7 bases each). CDR3 length: 17 residues. From germline, CDR1 is KGHSH and CDR2 LQKENI. V dropped 3 bases and J dropped 3 bases, with 21 bases sitting between them.

The CDR3 DNA reads TGCAGCGTTGATCGAGGGGGCGGCAGCACTGAAGCTTTCTTT. Translated: CSVDRGGGSTEAFF. The chain links TRBV29-1 to TRBJ1-1; TRBD1 agrees at 7 bases. Trimming at V came to 3 bases and at J to 4 bases, leaving 8 bases not matched to a gene. Germline assignment: CDR1 SQVTM and CDR2 ANQGSEA. The CDR3 spans 14 residues.

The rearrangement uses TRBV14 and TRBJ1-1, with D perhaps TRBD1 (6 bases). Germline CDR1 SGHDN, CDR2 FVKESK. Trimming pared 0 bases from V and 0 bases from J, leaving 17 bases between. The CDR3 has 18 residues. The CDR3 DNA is TGTGCCAGCAGCCAAGATTGGGGGACAACCTTCATGAACACTGAAGCTTTCTTT. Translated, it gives CASSQDWGTTFMNTEAFF.

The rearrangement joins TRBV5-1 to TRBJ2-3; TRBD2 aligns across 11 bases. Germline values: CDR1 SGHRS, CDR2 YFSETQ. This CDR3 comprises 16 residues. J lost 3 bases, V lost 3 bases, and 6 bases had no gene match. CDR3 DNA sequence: TGCGCCAGCAGCTCCTTGACTAGCGGGGAGACAGATACGCAGTATTTT. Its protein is CASSSLTSGETDTQYF.

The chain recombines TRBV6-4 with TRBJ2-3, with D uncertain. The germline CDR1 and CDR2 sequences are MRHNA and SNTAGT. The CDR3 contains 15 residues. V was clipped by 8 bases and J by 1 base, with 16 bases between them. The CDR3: CASASSGYGTDTQYF. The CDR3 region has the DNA TGTGCCAGCGCCTCCTCGGGTTATGGCACAGATACGCAGTATTTT.

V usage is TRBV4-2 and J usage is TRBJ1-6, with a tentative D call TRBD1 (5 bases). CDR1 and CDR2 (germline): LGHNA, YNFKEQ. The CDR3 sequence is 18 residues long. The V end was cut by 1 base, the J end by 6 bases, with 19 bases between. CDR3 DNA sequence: TGTGCCAGCAGCCAAGGCGGATTGTTGGGGCAGGTTAATTCACCCCTCCACTTT. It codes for CASSQGGLLGQVNSPLHF.

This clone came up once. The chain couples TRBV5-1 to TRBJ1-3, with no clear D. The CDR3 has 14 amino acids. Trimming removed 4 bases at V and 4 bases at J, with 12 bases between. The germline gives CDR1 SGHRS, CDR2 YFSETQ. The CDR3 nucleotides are TGCGCCAGCAGCCCAGAGCTCAGGGGAAACACCATATATTTT. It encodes CASSPELRGNTIYF.

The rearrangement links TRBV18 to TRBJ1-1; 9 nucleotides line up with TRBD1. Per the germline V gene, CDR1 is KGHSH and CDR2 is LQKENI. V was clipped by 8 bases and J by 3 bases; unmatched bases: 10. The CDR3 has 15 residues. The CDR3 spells CASAAERDRDTEAFF. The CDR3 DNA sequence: TGTGCCAGCGCGGCAGAAAGGGACAGGGACACTGAAGCTTTCTTT.

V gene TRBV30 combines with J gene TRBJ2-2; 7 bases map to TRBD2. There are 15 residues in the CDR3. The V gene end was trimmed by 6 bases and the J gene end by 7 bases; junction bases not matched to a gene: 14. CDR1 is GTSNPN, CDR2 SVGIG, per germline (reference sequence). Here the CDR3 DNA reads TGTGCCTGTTTATCCGGGACCGGGGGGATCGGGGAGCTGTTTTTT. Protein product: CACLSGTGGIGELFF. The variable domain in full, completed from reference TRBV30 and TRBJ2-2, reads SQTIHQWPATLVQPVGSPLSLECTVEGTSNPNLYWYRQAAGRGLQLLFYSVGIGQISSEVPQNLSASRPQDRQFILSSKKLLLSDSGFYLCACLSGTGGIGELFFGEGSRLTVL.

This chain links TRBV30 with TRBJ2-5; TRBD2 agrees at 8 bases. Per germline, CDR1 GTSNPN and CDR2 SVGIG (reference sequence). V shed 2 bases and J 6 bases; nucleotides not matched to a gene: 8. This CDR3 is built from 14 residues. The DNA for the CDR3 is TGTGCCTGGAGTCAACAGGGCGGGAGGAAGACCCAGTACTTC. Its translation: CAWSQQGGRKTQYF.

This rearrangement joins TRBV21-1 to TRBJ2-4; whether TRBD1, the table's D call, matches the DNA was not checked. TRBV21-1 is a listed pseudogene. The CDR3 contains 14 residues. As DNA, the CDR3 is TGTGCCAGAGGGGGCGCCGAGGCCAAAAACATTCAGTACTTC. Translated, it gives CARGGAEAKNIQYF.

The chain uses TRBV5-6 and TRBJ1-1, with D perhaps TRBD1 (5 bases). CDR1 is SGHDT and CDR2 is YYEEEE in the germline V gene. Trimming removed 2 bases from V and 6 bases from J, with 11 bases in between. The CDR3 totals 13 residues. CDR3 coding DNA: TGTGCCAGCAGCTTTAACTGGGGCCCTGAAGCTTTCTTT. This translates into CASSFNWGPEAFF.

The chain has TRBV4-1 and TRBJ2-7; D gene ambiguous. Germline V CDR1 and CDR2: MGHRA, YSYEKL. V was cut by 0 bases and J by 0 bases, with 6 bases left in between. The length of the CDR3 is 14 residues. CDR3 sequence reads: CASSQEYSSYEQYF. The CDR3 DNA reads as TGCGCCAGCAGCCAAGAGTACAGCTCCTACGAGCAGTACTTC.

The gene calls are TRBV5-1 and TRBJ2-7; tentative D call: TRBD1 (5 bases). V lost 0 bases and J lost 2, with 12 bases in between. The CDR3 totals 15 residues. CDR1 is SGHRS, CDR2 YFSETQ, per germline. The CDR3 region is CASSLEPGQTYEQYF. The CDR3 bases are TGCGCCAGCAGCTTGGAGCCAGGGCAAACCTACGAGCAGTACTTC.

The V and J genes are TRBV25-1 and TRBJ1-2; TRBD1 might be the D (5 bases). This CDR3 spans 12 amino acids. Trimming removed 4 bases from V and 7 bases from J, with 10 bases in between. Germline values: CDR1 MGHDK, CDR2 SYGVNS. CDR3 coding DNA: TGTGCCAGCAGTGTATCGGGACGTGGCTACACCTTC. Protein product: CASSVSGRGYTF.